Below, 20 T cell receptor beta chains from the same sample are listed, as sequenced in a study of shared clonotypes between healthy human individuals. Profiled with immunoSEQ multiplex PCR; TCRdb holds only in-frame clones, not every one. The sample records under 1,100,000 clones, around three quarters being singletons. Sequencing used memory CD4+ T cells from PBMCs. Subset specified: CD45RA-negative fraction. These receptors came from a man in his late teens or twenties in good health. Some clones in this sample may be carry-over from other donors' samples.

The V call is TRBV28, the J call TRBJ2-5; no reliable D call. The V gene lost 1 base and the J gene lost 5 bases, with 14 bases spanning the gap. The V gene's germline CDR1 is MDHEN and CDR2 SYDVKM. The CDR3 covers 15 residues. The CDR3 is CASSLFRLVGETQYF. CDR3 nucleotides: TGTGCCAGCAGTTTATTTAGGCTAGTAGGCGAGACCCAGTACTTC.

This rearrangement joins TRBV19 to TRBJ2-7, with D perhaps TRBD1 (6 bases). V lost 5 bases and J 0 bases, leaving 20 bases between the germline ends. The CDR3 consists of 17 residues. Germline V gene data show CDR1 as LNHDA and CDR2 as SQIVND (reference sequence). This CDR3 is CASSPLRGRGVSYEQYF. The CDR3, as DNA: TGTGCCAGTAGTCCATTACGGGGCAGGGGAGTCTCCTACGAGCAGTACTTC.

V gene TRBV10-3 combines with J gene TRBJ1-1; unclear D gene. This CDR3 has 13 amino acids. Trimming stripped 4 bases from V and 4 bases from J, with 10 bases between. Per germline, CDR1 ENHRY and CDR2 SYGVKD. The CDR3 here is CAISGEGFTEAFF. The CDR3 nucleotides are TGTGCCATCAGTGGCGAGGGTTTCACTGAAGCTTTCTTT.

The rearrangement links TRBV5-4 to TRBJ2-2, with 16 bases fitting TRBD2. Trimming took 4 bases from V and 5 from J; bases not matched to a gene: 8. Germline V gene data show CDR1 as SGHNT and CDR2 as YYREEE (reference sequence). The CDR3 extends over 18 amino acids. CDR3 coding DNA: TGTGCCAGCAGCGGAGGGACTAGCGGGAGGGCCAAAACCGGGGAGCTGTTTTTT. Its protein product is CASSGGTSGRAKTGELFF.

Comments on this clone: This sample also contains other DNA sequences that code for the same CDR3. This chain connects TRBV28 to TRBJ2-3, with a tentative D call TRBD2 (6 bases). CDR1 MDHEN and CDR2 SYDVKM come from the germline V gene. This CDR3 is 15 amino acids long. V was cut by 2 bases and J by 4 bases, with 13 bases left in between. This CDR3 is CASSLTGAGPDTQYF. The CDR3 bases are TGTGCCAGCAGTTTAACGGGAGCCGGTCCAGATACGCAGTATTTT.

The CDR3 loop reads CASSYGAQYF. The CDR3 bases are TGTGCCAGCAGTTACGGGGCGCAGTATTTT. The rearrangement joins TRBV28 to TRBJ2-3; D is possibly TRBD2 (5 bases). This CDR3 has 10 residues. V was shortened by 4 bases and J by 10 bases, with 6 bases between the two germline ends. Looked up from germline, CDR1 is MDHEN and CDR2 is SYDVKM.

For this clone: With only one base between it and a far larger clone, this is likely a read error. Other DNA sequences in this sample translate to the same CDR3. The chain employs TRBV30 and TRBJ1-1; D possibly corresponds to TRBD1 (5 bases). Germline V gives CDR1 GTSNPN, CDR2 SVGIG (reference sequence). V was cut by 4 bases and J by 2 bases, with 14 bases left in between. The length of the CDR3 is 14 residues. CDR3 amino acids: CAWTGKGGNTEAFF. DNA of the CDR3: TGTGCCTGGACAGGGAAGGGAGGCAACACTGAAGCTTTCTTT.

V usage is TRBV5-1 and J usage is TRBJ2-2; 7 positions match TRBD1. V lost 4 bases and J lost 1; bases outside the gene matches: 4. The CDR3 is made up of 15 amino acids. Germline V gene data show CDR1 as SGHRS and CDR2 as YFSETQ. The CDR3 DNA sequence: TGCGCCAGCAGCGTGGGACAGCGGAACACCGGGGAGCTGTTTTTT. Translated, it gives CASSVGQRNTGELFF.

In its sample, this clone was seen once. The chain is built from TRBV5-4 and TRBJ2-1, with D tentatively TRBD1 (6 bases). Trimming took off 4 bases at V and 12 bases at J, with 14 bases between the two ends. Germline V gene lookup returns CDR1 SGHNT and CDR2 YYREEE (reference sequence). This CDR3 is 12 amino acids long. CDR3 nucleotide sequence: TGTGCCAGCAGCATAGACAGGACCGTGCAGTTCTTC. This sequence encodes CASSIDRTVQFF.

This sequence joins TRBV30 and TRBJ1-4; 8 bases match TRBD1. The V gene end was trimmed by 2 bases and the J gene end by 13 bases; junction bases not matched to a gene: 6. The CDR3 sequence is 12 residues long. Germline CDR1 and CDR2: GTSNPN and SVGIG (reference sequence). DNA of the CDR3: TGTGCCTGGAGTACATTACAGGGGGGACTGTTTTTT. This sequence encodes CAWSTLQGGLFF.

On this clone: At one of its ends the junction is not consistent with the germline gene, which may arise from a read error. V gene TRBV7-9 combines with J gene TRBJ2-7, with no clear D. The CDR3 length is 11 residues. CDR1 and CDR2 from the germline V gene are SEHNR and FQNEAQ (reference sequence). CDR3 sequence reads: CASSFESRLSF. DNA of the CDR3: TGTGCCAGCAGCTTTGAATCCAGGCTGAGCTTC.

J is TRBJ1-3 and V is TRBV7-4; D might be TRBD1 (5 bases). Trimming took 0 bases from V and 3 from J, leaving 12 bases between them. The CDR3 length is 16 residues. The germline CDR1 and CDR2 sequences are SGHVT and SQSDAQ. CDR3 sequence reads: CASSLAGAPCGNTIYF. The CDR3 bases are TGTGCCAGCAGCTTAGCTGGGGCCCCCTGTGGAAACACCATATATTTT.

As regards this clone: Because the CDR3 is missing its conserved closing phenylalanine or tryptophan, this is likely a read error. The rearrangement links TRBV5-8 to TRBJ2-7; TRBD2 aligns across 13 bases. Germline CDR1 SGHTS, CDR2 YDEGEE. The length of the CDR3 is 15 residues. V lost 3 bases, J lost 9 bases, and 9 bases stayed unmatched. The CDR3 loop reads CASSSWRTSGSVQYL. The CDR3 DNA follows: TGTGCCAGCAGCTCCTGGCGGACTAGCGGGAGTGTGCAGTACCTC.

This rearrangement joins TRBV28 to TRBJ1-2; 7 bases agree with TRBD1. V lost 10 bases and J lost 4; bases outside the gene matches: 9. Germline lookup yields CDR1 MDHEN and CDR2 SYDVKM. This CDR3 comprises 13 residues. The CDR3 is CAITKGAGYGYTF. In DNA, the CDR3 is TGTGCCATAACAAAGGGGGCGGGCTATGGCTACACCTTC.

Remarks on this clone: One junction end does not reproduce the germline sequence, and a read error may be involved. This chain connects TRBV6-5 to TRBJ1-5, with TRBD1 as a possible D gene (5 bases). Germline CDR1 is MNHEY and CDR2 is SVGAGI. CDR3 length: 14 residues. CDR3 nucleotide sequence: TGTGTCAGCAGTGACCGGCCGGGGGGTCAGCCCCAGCATTTT. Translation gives CVSSDRPGGQPQHF.

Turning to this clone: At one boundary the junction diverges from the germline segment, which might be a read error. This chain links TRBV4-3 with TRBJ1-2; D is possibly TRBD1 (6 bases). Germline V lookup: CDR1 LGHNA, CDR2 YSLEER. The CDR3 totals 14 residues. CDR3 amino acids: CASSQDRSNHGYTF. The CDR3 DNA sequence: TGCGCAAGCAGCCAAGACAGGAGTAACCATGGCTACACCTTC.

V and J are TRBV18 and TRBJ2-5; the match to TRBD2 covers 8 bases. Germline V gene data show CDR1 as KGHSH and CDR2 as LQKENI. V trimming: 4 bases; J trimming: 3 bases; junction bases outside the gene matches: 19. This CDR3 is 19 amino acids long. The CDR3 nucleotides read TGTGCCAGCTCACGGAAGCGGGAGTCCCCTTTTTCGACCGAAGAGACCCAGTACTTC. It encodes CASSRKRESPFSTEETQYF. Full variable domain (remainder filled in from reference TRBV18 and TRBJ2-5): NAGVMQNPRHLVRRRGQEARLRCSPMKGHSHVYWYRQLPEEGLKFMVYLQKENIIDESGMPKERFSAEFPKEGPSILRIQQVVRGDSAAYFCASSRKRESPFSTEETQYFGPGTRLLVL.

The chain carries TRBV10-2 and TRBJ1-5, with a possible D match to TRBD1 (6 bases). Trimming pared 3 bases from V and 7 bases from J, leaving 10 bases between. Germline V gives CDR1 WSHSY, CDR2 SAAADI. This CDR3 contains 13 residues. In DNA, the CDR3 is TGCGCCAGCAGTGAACAGGGTACGCAGCCCCAGCATTTT. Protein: CASSEQGTQPQHF.

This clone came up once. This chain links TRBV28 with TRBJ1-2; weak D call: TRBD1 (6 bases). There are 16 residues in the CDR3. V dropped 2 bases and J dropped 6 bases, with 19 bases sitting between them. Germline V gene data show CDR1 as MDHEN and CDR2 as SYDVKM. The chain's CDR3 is CASSLRVRTAGDGYTF. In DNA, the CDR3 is TGTGCCAGCAGTTTAAGGGTCCGGACAGCAGGGGATGGCTACACCTTC.

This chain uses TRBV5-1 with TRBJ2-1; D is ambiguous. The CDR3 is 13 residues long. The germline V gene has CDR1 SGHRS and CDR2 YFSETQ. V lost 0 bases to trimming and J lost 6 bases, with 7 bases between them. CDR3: CASSLGLFNEQFF. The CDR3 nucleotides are TGCGCCAGCAGCTTGGGGCTTTTCAATGAGCAGTTCTTC.